The 5 T cell receptor beta chains below all came from one sample that was sequenced in a study of cytomegalovirus exposure and HLA in healthy donors. The method was immunoSEQ multiplex PCR; TCRdb's version includes in-frame clones alone and lacks a portion of them. The profile shows 60,000 to 75,000 clones, 95% to 96% of them singletons. Sequencing used PBMCs. The receptor set was obtained from a man younger than 35 in good health and CMV-seronegative.

The gene calls are TRBV7-2 and TRBJ1-4; D call uncertain. Trimming stripped 6 bases from V and 10 bases from J, with 18 bases between. Germline V gene data show CDR1 as SGHTA and CDR2 as FQGNSA. The CDR3 is 14 amino acids. The CDR3 DNA reads as TGTGCCAGCAGTTCCGACATTTCAGTGGGAAAACTGTTTTTT. Encoded protein: CASSSDISVGKLFF.

V gene TRBV4-1 combines with J gene TRBJ2-1, with TRBD2 matching over 12 bases. J gave up 9 bases and V 3 bases, and 9 bases lay outside the gene matches. Looked up from germline, CDR1 is MGHRA and CDR2 is YSYEKL. This CDR3 is 16 amino acids long. In nucleotides, the CDR3 is TGCGCCAGCAGCCACCGGACTAGCGGGAAATCTGTTGAGCAGTTCTTC. This gives the protein CASSHRTSGKSVEQFF.

In its sample, this clone was seen a few times. V is TRBV29-1 and J is TRBJ2-2; D not certain. The germline V gene encodes CDR1 SQVTM and CDR2 ANQGSEA. V lost 6 bases and J lost 0, with 14 bases in between. CDR3 length: 15 residues. As DNA, the CDR3 is TGCAGCGTCGCTGTTCCTCCGGCGAACACCGGGGAGCTGTTTTTT. Its translation is CSVAVPPANTGELFF.

The chain links TRBV5-6 to TRBJ2-2; D not certain. Germline CDR1 is SGHDT and CDR2 is YYEEEE. The CDR3 length is 14 residues. The V end lost 6 bases, the J end lost 3 bases, and 12 bases lay between the germline ends. The CDR3 coding sequence is TGTGCCAGCAACCCGACTCGAGACACCGGGGAGCTGTTTTTT. Protein product: CASNPTRDTGELFF.

The chain combines TRBV7-2 with TRBJ2-7; the D gene is possibly TRBD1 (5 bases). The CDR3 length is 16 residues. V lost 0 bases to trimming and J lost 3 bases, with 15 bases between them. Per germline, CDR1 SGHTA and CDR2 FQGNSA. The CDR3: CASSLASQGPYYEQYF. CDR3 coding DNA: TGTGCCAGCAGCTTAGCAAGTCAGGGCCCCTACTACGAGCAGTACTTC.